A selection of T cell receptor beta chains follows, all from one sample in a study of blood T cell repertoires in COVID-19. Profiling relied on immunoSEQ multiplex PCR, and the TCRdb table lists in-frame clones only, not all of them. The repertoire holds hundreds of thousands of clones, with about 85% as singletons. Sequenced sample: peripheral blood. These receptor sequences come from a woman aged 18 to 35 who had recovered from COVID-19. CDR3s include the opening cysteine and the closing phenylalanine or tryptophan. Each record gives: V gene, clone size, CDR3 length, J gene, D gene, CDR3 DNA, CDR3 protein. The D gene is left open where the match is weak. Expanded clones are given a class, and other clones once, few, many or no size at all.

>TRBV27|.|13|TRBJ2-7|.
TGTGCCAGCAGCTTCCCCCCCCTATACGAGCAGTACTTC
CASSFPPLYEQYF
>TRBV13|once|17|TRBJ2-2|.
TGTGCCAGCAGCGAATCAACCGGGGTGGGGAACACCGGGGAGCTGTTTTTT
CASSESTGVGNTGELFF
>TRBV12-3/TRBV12-4|few|12|TRBJ1-2|.
TGTGCCAGCAGTCTCAACAGCTATGGCTACACCTTC
CASSLNSYGYTF
>TRBV2|.|16|TRBJ2-3|TRBD2
TGTGCCAGCAGTGAAGATGCTAGCGGGAGGCCCCCGAGGGAGTATTTT
CASSEDASGRPPREYF
>TRBV4-2|.|15|TRBJ2-1|.
TGTGCCAGCAGCCCGGAGTTGGTGCGATTCGAAGAGCAGTTCTTC
CASSPELVRFEEQFF
>TRBV5-4|.|14|TRBJ2-5|TRBD1
TGTGCCAGCAGAATACAGGGGGCGTATGAGACCCAGTACTTC
CASRIQGAYETQYF
>TRBV27|once|15|TRBJ1-4|.
TGTGCCAGCAGTTTTCTGGCAGGCCCTAATGAAAAACTGTTTTTT
CASSFLAGPNEKLFF
>TRBV6-5|.|15|TRBJ1-5|.
TGTGCCAGCAGTACAGTTTTTTCCCGCAATCAGCCCCAGCATTTT
CASSTVFSRNQPQHF
>TRBV7-3|.|14|TRBJ2-1|TRBD1
TGTGCCAGCAGTTCCGGGACAGGGCTCAATGAGCAGTTCTTC
CASSSGTGLNEQFF
>TRBV9|.|18|TRBJ2-3|.
TGTGCCAGCAGCCACCAAATACTTAGTAAGACTAGCACAGATACGCAGTATTTT
CASSHQILSKTSTDTQYF
>TRBV4-2|once|17|TRBJ2-4|.
TGTGCCAGCAGCCAAGAGGAAACCGCGGTAGCCAAAAACATTCAGTACTTC
CASSQEETAVAKNIQYF
>TRBV3-1/TRBV3-2|.|13|TRBJ2-3|.
TGTGCCAGCAGGCTGGGCGCGACAGATACGCAGTATTTT
CASRLGATDTQYF
>TRBV5-3|.|18|TRBJ2-1|TRBD2
TGTGCCAGAAGCCTGGGGACTAGCGGGAGGGCCTCCTACAATGAGCAGTTCTTC
CARSLGTSGRASYNEQFF
>TRBV19|.|16|TRBJ2-3|.
TGTGCCAGTAGCCCTTACCCGGAGCCTAGCACAGATACGCAGTATTTT
CASSPYPEPSTDTQYF
>TRBV2|.|11|TRBJ2-7|.
TGTGCCAGCAGCCCTAAATACGAGCAGTACTTC
CASSPKYEQYF
>TRBV20-1|.|10|TRBJ1-2|.
TGCAGTGCTAGGGGACTTGGCTACACCTTC
CSARGLGYTF
>TRBV4-2|.|18|TRBJ2-5|.
TGTGCCAGCAGCCCCGAGGATAGATTTCGCGGGAAGGGTAAGACCCAGTACTTC
CASSPEDRFRGKGKTQYF
>TRBV28|.|12|TRBJ1-1|.
TGTGCCAGCAGTTTGTGGGGGCGCGAAGCTTTCTTT
CASSLWGREAFF
>TRBV23-1|.|16|TRBJ2-3|TRBD2
TGCGCCAGCGGGAAGAGGGGCGGGGGACCCACAGATACGCAGTATTTT
CASGKRGGGPTDTQYF
>TRBV27|.|14|TRBJ2-1|TRBD1
TGTGCCAGCAGTTGGGGACAGGGAAACAATGAGCAGTTCTTC
CASSWGQGNNEQFF
>TRBV11-2|.|15|TRBJ2-1|TRBD1
TGTGCCAGCAGCCCCGACAGGGGGATTTACAATGAGCAGTTCTTC
CASSPDRGIYNEQFF
>TRBV19|.|15|TRBJ1-5|TRBD1
TGTGCCAGTAGTATGGCAGGACAGGGCAATCAGCCCCAGCATTTT
CASSMAGQGNQPQHF
>TRBV3-1/TRBV3-2|.|12|TRBJ2-5|.
TGTGCCAGCAGCCAAGCAGGGGAGACCCAGTACTTC
CASSQAGETQYF
>TRBV23-1|few|15|TRBJ2-1|.
TGCGCCAGCAGTCAATCGAAAAAGGGGGGGAATGAGCAGTTCTTC
CASSQSKKGGNEQFF
>TRBV6-6|.|12|TRBJ2-3|.
TGTGCCAGCAGTTACTCGAGGGATACGCAGTATTTT
CASSYSRDTQYF
>TRBV11-1|.|14|TRBJ1-1|.
TGTGCCAGCAGCCTACTACGGGGGGTTACTGAAGCTTTCTTT
CASSLLRGVTEAFF
>TRBV3-1/TRBV3-2|.|14|TRBJ2-2|.
TGTGCCAGCAGCCAAGAGGTTAGCCCCGGGGAGCTGTTTTTT
CASSQEVSPGELFF
>TRBV7-9|.|14|TRBJ2-7|.
TGTGCCAGCAGCTCCAACCGGCAGGGCCACGAGCAGTACTTC
CASSSNRQGHEQYF
>TRBV4-3|.|18|TRBJ1-4|TRBD1
TGCGCCAGCAGCCAAGATCCCGGGACAGTCACAACTAATGAAAAACTGTTTTTT
CASSQDPGTVTTNEKLFF
>TRBV6-5|.|13|TRBJ2-7|TRBD1
TGTGCCAGCAGTCGGGGACAGGGCTACGAGCAGTACTTC
CASSRGQGYEQYF